One and the same sample provided the 14 T cell receptor beta chains below, sequenced in a study of CD8+ T cells in alopecia areata. Extraction and reverse transcription of RNA yielded cDNA as the sequencing template. Generated by immunoSEQ multiplex PCR, the TCRdb table keeps only in-frame clones and is missing some. The table has about 180,000 clones, about 63% seen once; the top ten hold about 1.7%. The specimen comprised CD4+ T cells sorted from blood, sampled at week 0. The receptors were gathered from a human donor with alopecia areata.

The J gene is TRBJ2-6, the V gene TRBV9; 7 bases fit TRBD1. Trimming took 4 bases from V and 1 from J; bases not matched to a gene: 5. Germline CDR1 and CDR2: SGDLS and YYNGEE. This CDR3 has 16 residues. CDR3 in DNA: TGTGCCAGCAGCCCAACGACAGGGTCTGGGGCCAACGTCCTGACTTTC. Protein product: CASSPTTGSGANVLTF.

The gene calls are TRBV5-4 and TRBJ2-3; possibly TRBD1 for D (5 bases). Germline CDR1 reads SGHNT; CDR2 reads YYREEE (reference sequence). Deletions cut 4 bases from V and 3 bases from J, with 9 bases between. The CDR3 is 13 amino acids. DNA of the CDR3: TGTGCCAGCAGCCCCCACAGGACAGATACGCAGTATTTT. Its protein product is CASSPHRTDTQYF.

This chain connects TRBV7-9 to TRBJ1-1; tentatively, D is TRBD1 (6 bases). Trimming shortened V by 1 base and J by 1 base, and 10 bases separated the two germline ends. Germline assignment: CDR1 SEHNR and CDR2 FQNEAQ (reference sequence). This CDR3 contains 15 residues. CDR3 nucleotides: TGTGCCAGCAGCTTAGTGGGCAGGGGGAACACTGAAGCTTTCTTT. As protein: CASSLVGRGNTEAFF.

The V and J genes are TRBV7-2 and TRBJ2-7, with D tentatively TRBD1 or TRBD2 (6 bases each). In germline, CDR1 is SGHTA, CDR2 FQGNSA. Trimming pared 4 bases from V and 6 bases from J, leaving 13 bases between. This CDR3 has 13 residues. The CDR3 region has the DNA TGTGCCAGCAGCTCCTGGGGGGCTTCCGAGCAGTACTTC. It specifies CASSSWGASEQYF.

The chain links TRBV27 to TRBJ2-7; 8 nucleotides agree with TRBD2. Per the germline V gene, CDR1 is MNHEY and CDR2 is SMNVEV (reference sequence). With 4 bases clipped from V and 1 base from J, the junction kept 12 bases outside the gene matches. CDR3 length equals 17 residues. This CDR3 is CASSSQTSGGRSYEQYF. DNA of the CDR3: TGTGCCAGCAGTTCCCAGACGAGCGGGGGTCGATCCTACGAGCAGTACTTC.

This chain uses TRBV6-6 with TRBJ2-7; D unclear. CDR1 MNHNY and CDR2 SVGAGI come from the germline V gene (reference sequence). Trimming cost V 4 bases and J 0 bases, with 13 bases left between them. The CDR3 runs to 15 residues. CDR3 sequence reads: CASSLPVGSSYEQYF. CDR3 nucleotides: TGTGCCAGCAGTTTACCAGTGGGCAGCTCCTACGAGCAGTACTTC.

The CDR3 DNA reads TGTGCCAGCAGCGTAGGAGGGAAGAACTATGGCTACACCTTC. As protein: CASSVGGKNYGYTF. The chain has TRBV7-2 and TRBJ1-2; D remains unclear. CDR3 size: 14 residues. Germline CDR1 SGHTA, CDR2 FQGNSA. Trimming took off 5 bases at V and 2 bases at J, with 12 bases between the two ends.

The V gene is TRBV9, the J gene TRBJ2-5, with D possibly being TRBD2 (7 bases). Looked up from germline, CDR1 is SGDLS and CDR2 is YYNGEE. The CDR3 is 16 residues long. V shed 0 bases and J shed 4 bases, with 16 bases lying between them. In nucleotides, the CDR3 is TGTGCCAGCAGCGTAGCGGCGGGGGCGCAGGGAGAGACCCAGTACTTC. It yields the protein CASSVAAGAQGETQYF. The whole variable domain, filled in from reference TRBV9 and TRBJ2-5, reads DSGVTQTPKHLITATGQRVTLRCSPRSGDLSVYWYQQSLDQGLQFLIQYYNGEERAKGNILERFSAQQFPDLHSELNLSSLELGDSALYFCASSVAAGAQGETQYFGPGTRLLVL.

The V call is TRBV19, the J call TRBJ1-5; D is perhaps TRBD1 (6 bases). Trimming took 7 bases from V and 4 from J, leaving 11 bases between them. The length of the CDR3 is 13 residues. Germline V gene lookup returns CDR1 LNHDA and CDR2 SQIVND (reference sequence). CDR3 protein: CASMGAWNQPQHF. CDR3 nucleotides: TGTGCCAGTATGGGGGCTTGGAATCAGCCCCAGCATTTT. Variable domain in full (rest from reference TRBV19 and TRBJ1-5): DGGITQSPKYLFRKEGQNVTLSCEQNLNHDAMYWYRQDPGQGLRLIYYSQIVNDFQKGDIAEGYSVSREKKESFPLTVTSAQKNPTAFYLCASMGAWNQPQHFGDGTRLSIL.

The J gene is TRBJ2-2, the V gene TRBV30; D is unclear. Trimming took off 2 bases at V and 2 bases at J, with 9 bases between the two ends. The CDR3 spans 14 residues. Germline CDR1 is GTSNPN and CDR2 is SVGIG (reference sequence). The CDR3 nucleotides read TGTGCCTGGAGTCTCGGCAGCAACACCGGGGAGCTGTTTTTT. Amino acid sequence: CAWSLGSNTGELFF.

V usage is TRBV4-3 and J usage is TRBJ1-2; D ambiguous. Germline V gene lookup returns CDR1 LGHNA and CDR2 YSLEER. The CDR3 extends over 13 amino acids. Trimming took 2 bases from V and 4 from J, leaving 8 bases between them. CDR3 region: CASSQTILYGYTF. The CDR3 coding sequence is TGCGCCAGCAGCCAAACGATCCTCTATGGCTACACCTTC.

The rearrangement uses TRBV5-1 and TRBJ1-2; D is undetermined. Deletions cut 0 bases from V and 2 bases from J, with 8 bases between. The germline V gene has CDR1 SGHRS and CDR2 YFSETQ. The CDR3 is 14 residues long. CDR3 sequence: CASSLGTANYGYTF. The CDR3 bases are TGCGCCAGCAGCTTGGGGACGGCGAACTATGGCTACACCTTC.

The chain employs TRBV20-1 and TRBJ1-2; D gene unclear. Germline lookup yields CDR1 DFQATT and CDR2 SNEGSKA (reference sequence). The CDR3 loop spans 10 amino acids. Trimming cost V 5 bases and J 6 bases, with 7 bases left between them. CDR3 region: CSARRDGYTF. The CDR3 DNA is TGCAGTGCTCGACGTGATGGCTACACCTTC.

This chain uses TRBV14 with TRBJ2-7, with D perhaps matching TRBD1 or TRBD2 (5 bases each). V was pared by 4 bases and J by 2 bases, with 12 bases between. This CDR3 contains 14 residues. Germline assignment: CDR1 SGHDN and CDR2 FVKESK. The CDR3 DNA sequence: TGTGCCAGCAGCCGGGACCCTCGGGCCTACGAGCAGTACTTC. Amino acid sequence: CASSRDPRAYEQYF.